The 15 T cell receptor beta chains below were found in one sample sequenced in a study of T cell changes during pregnancy in multiple sclerosis. Profiling relied on immunoSEQ multiplex PCR, and the TCRdb table lists in-frame clones only, not all of them. The table has around 65,000 clones, over 75% seen once. The specimen comprised peripheral blood, sampled in the first trimester of pregnancy. The receptors were gathered from a female donor with multiple sclerosis, enrolled in a pregnancy study.

A single count supports this clone. The chain links TRBV28 to TRBJ2-7; 9 nucleotides line up with TRBD1. This CDR3 has 16 residues. Germline V CDR1 and CDR2: MDHEN, SYDVKM. The V segment lost 3 bases and the J segment 2 bases; nucleotides outside the gene matches: 8. CDR3 in DNA: TGTGCCAGCAGTTTGGTCTCGGGACAGGGACCCTACGAGCAGTACTTC. This encodes CASSLVSGQGPYEQYF.

The CDR3: CASSEGTGGSYEQYF. Here the CDR3 DNA reads TGCGCCAGCAGCGAAGGGACAGGGGGCTCGTACGAGCAGTACTTC. The V and J genes are TRBV4-3 and TRBJ2-7, with 12 positions matching TRBD1. This CDR3 comprises 15 residues. V gave up 5 bases and J gave up 4 bases; unmatched junction bases: 6. Germline-derived CDR1 and CDR2 are LGHNA and YSLEER.

The chain recombines TRBV5-1 with TRBJ2-6, with D tentatively TRBD1 (6 bases). V dropped 3 bases and J dropped 4 bases, with 14 bases sitting between them. Germline assignment: CDR1 SGHRS and CDR2 YFSETQ. The CDR3 length is 16 residues. The DNA for the CDR3 is TGCGCCAGCAGCTCGGGACCAGGGGTCGGGGCCAACGTCCTGACTTTC. Amino acid sequence: CASSSGPGVGANVLTF.

The chain couples TRBV6-6 to TRBJ1-2, with 9 bases identical to TRBD1. The germline gives CDR1 MNHNY, CDR2 SVGAGI (reference sequence). V trimming: 5 bases; J trimming: 8 bases; junction bases outside the gene matches: 12. The CDR3 is 15 amino acids. The CDR3 DNA is TGTGCCAGCAGTCTTGAGACAGGGGGTAATGACGGCTACACCTTC. As protein: CASSLETGGNDGYTF.

The V gene is TRBV28, the J gene TRBJ1-4; the D is unclear. Germline lookup yields CDR1 MDHEN and CDR2 SYDVKM. The CDR3 has 14 residues. V gave up 1 base and J gave up 8 bases, with 11 bases separating them. Here the CDR3 reads CASSLSTATEKLFF. The DNA of the CDR3 is TGTGCCAGCAGTTTATCAACAGCCACCGAAAAACTGTTTTTT.

This clone has just one count. The V gene is TRBV4-1, the J gene TRBJ2-1, with 7 bases lining up with TRBD2. V lost 2 bases to trimming and J lost 4 bases; unmatched junction nucleotides: 2. CDR3 length: 14 amino acids. Germline-derived CDR1 and CDR2 are MGHRA and YSYEKL. The CDR3 is CASSQREAYNEQFF. The CDR3 DNA is TGCGCCAGCAGCCAACGGGAGGCGTACAATGAGCAGTTCTTC.

In regard to this clone: A junction boundary mismatches the germline segment, possibly from a read error. This chain links TRBV7-7 with TRBJ2-3, with 7 bases identical to TRBD2. Per the germline V gene, CDR1 is SSHAT and CDR2 is FNYEAQ (reference sequence). The CDR3 runs to 16 residues. CDR3 bases: TGTGCTAGCAGCTTAGGTCTAGCGGAGGGCACAGATACGCAGTATTTT. It encodes CASSLGLAEGTDTQYF.

V usage is TRBV6-1 and J usage is TRBJ2-7; 10 bases align to TRBD2. With V trimmed by 8 bases and J by 8 bases, 12 bases remained unmatched. Germline V gene data show CDR1 as MNHNS and CDR2 as SASEGT. The CDR3 is 14 amino acids. The CDR3, as DNA: TGTGCCAGCGGAACTAGCGGGACCTTGAACAAGCAGTACTTC. This encodes CASGTSGTLNKQYF.

The chain links TRBV28 to TRBJ1-4; TRBD1 is a possible D gene (5 bases). Germline CDR1 reads MDHEN; CDR2 reads SYDVKM. The germline V and J ends were trimmed by 1 base and 0 bases, with 12 bases remaining between them. The CDR3 extends over 17 amino acids. The CDR3 loop is CASSLLRGTATNEKLFF. CDR3 DNA: TGTGCCAGCAGTTTATTAAGGGGAACGGCAACTAATGAAAAACTGTTTTTT.

The chain is built from TRBV30 and TRBJ2-1, with 7 bases lining up with TRBD1. This CDR3 is built from 12 residues. CDR1 and CDR2 (germline): GTSNPN, SVGIG (reference sequence). V gave up 2 bases and J gave up 7 bases; unmatched junction bases: 2. The CDR3 spells CAWSPQGNEQFF. CDR3 DNA: TGTGCCTGGAGTCCACAGGGGAATGAGCAGTTCTTC.

CDR3 sequence: CAWSADRDYEQYF. The CDR3, as DNA: TGTGCCTGGAGTGCGGACAGGGACTACGAGCAGTACTTC. This rearrangement joins TRBV30 to TRBJ2-7; 8 bases align to TRBD1. Per the germline V gene, CDR1 is GTSNPN and CDR2 is SVGIG (reference sequence). The CDR3 is 13 amino acids. The V and J ends lost 1 base and 3 bases, in that order; junction bases with no gene match: 2.

The rearrangement links TRBV7-2 to TRBJ2-1; 14 bases fit TRBD2. The J segment lost 7 bases and the V segment lost 8 bases, leaving 16 bases of the junction unmatched. The CDR3 runs to 18 residues. Germline V lookup: CDR1 SGHTA, CDR2 FQGNSA. In DNA form, the CDR3 reads TGTGCCAGCCTCCGTTCGGGGACTAGCGGGAGAGGAGGAAATGAGCAGTTCTTC. Translating gives CASLRSGTSGRGGNEQFF. Variable domain in full (rest from reference TRBV7-2 and TRBJ2-1): GAGVSQSPSNKVTEKGKDVELRCDPISGHTALYWYRQSLGQGLEFLIYFQGNSAPDKSGLPSDRFSAERTGGSVSTLTIQRTQQEDSAVYLCASLRSGTSGRGGNEQFFGPGTRLTVL.

The chain uses TRBV5-1 and TRBJ1-2, with a tentative D call TRBD1 (6 bases). The CDR3 totals 13 residues. The germline CDR1 and CDR2 sequences are SGHRS and YFSETQ. V dropped 7 bases and J dropped 3 bases, with 13 bases sitting between them. The CDR3: CASSGEGDYGYTF. The CDR3 DNA reads as TGCGCCAGCTCAGGGGAGGGGGACTATGGCTACACCTTC.

The chain couples TRBV30 to TRBJ1-1; no clear D. V was pared by 2 bases and J by 2 bases, with 9 bases between. Germline assignment: CDR1 GTSNPN and CDR2 SVGIG (reference sequence). The CDR3 has 13 amino acids. The CDR3 sequence is CAWSRESNTEAFF. CDR3 DNA sequence: TGTGCCTGGAGTCGGGAGTCCAACACTGAAGCTTTCTTT.

Remarks on this clone: The sample carries other DNA sequences with the same CDR3. The V gene is TRBV18, the J gene TRBJ2-7; TRBD2 might be the D (5 bases). Germline V gives CDR1 KGHSH, CDR2 LQKENI. V was cut by 0 bases and J by 2 bases, with 11 bases left in between. This CDR3 has 15 residues. The CDR3 here is CASSPPSGSPYEQYF. In nucleotides, the CDR3 is TGTGCCAGCTCACCACCGTCGGGGAGCCCCTACGAGCAGTACTTC.